This entry concerns a single TCR beta chain. The sample belongs to a study of blood T cell repertoires in COVID-19. Background on the study: T cells, B-cell-depleted T cells, or PBMCs supplied cDNA or gDNA.

V was pared by 6 bases and J by 10 bases, with 10 bases between. This CDR3 contains 12 residues. Authors' processing steps: Estimates of nucleated cell counts were drawn from the amplification of reference gene primers. Measured with immunoSEQ multiplex PCR; TCRdb has only the in-frame clones, and not every one. V and J calls and clone size come straight from that table; D and trimming were deduced from the DNA. This table holds roughly 170,000 clones, roughly 90% found once. The clonotype was recovered from a man aged 55 to 69 with acute or convalescent COVID-19. The chain employs TRBV12-3 or TRBV12-4 and TRBJ1-6; the D gene is possibly TRBD1 (6 bases). The sample was peripheral blood. CDR3 loop: CASSPRGSPLHF. CDR3 in DNA: TGTGCCAGCAGCCCGAGGGGGTCACCCCTCCACTTT.